Listed here is a single TCR beta chain. Antigen unknown. This CDR3 has 11 residues. V shed 6 bases and J shed 9 bases, with 11 bases lying between them. Per the germline V gene, CDR1 is LNHDA and CDR2 is SQIVND (reference sequence). The data derive from a study of T cell responses to AZD1222 COVID-19 vaccine. About the study: The study pooled second doses at about 4 or about 12 weeks. General study points: An increase in Spike-specific TCR breadth and depth was observed after two AZD1222 doses. The reported proportion of spike-specific TCRs targeting unmutated variant regions was nearly half. Females outnumbered males among donors, who were mostly white British; clonal diversity was possibly underestimated.

TCRdb's copy holds only in-frame clones and misses some; the assay was immunoSEQ multiplex PCR. The data hold just under 55,000 clones, with 80% to 90% observed a single time. This chain joins TRBV19 and TRBJ1-1; D is unresolved. The sequence was collected from an adult in good health. The sequencing used peripheral blood, collected on day 0 of AZD1222 vaccination. CDR3 DNA: TGTGCCAGTAGCACGAGCTGGAAAGCTTTCTTT. This gives the protein CASSTSWKAFF.